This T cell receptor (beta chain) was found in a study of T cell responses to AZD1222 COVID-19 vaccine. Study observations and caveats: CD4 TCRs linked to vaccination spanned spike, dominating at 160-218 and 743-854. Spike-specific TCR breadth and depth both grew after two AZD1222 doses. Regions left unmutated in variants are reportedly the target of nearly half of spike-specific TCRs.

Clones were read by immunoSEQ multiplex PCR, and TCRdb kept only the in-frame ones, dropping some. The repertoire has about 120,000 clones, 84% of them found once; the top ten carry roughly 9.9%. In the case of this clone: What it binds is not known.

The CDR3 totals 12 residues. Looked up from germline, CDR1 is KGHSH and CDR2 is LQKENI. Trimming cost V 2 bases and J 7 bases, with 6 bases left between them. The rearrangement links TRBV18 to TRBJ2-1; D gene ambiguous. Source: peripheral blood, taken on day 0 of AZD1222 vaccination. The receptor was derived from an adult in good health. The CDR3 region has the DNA TGTGCCAGCTCACCATTTAGGAATGAGCAGTTCTTC. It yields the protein CASSPFRNEQFF. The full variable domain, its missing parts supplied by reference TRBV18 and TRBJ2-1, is NAGVMQNPRHLVRRRGQEARLRCSPMKGHSHVYWYRQLPEEGLKFMVYLQKENIIDESGMPKERFSAEFPKEGPSILRIQQVVRGDSAAYFCASSPFRNEQFFGPGTRLTVL.